The rows below give T cell receptor beta chains drawn from one sample of a study of cytomegalovirus exposure and HLA in healthy donors. Clones were sequenced by immunoSEQ multiplex PCR, and TCRdb holds only the in-frame ones, with some missing. The sample has some 150,000 clones, around 87% seen once; the top ten hold roughly 5%. The sample consisted of PBMCs. The receptors were sampled from a woman under 40 in good health and CMV-seronegative. The CDR3 runs from the conserved cysteine through the conserved F or W. Fields, in order: CDR3 length, V gene, J gene, CDR3 protein.

CDR3 length: 14; V gene: TRBV18; J gene: TRBJ2-5; CDR3 protein: CASSPTDRQETQYF
CDR3 length: 13; V gene: TRBV19; J gene: TRBJ1-2; CDR3 protein: CASRVAGTHGYTF
CDR3 length: 15; V gene: TRBV7-2; J gene: TRBJ2-7; CDR3 protein: CASSWGQGAGWEQYF
CDR3 length: 14; V gene: TRBV15; J gene: TRBJ1-2; CDR3 protein: CATSRDPGDYGYTF
CDR3 length: 15; V gene: TRBV7-9; J gene: TRBJ2-7; CDR3 protein: CASSTPSSGGYEQYF
CDR3 length: 13; V gene: TRBV5-1; J gene: TRBJ1-2; CDR3 protein: CASSLDSFYGYTF
CDR3 length: 17; V gene: TRBV7-2; J gene: TRBJ2-3; CDR3 protein: CASSLEGLLAGADTQYF
CDR3 length: 16; V gene: TRBV9; J gene: TRBJ1-2; CDR3 protein: CASSSWTDEGVYGYTF
CDR3 length: 13; V gene: TRBV4-1; J gene: TRBJ2-2; CDR3 protein: CASSRQNTGELFF
CDR3 length: 13; V gene: TRBV5-4; J gene: TRBJ2-7; CDR3 protein: CASSLRESYEQYF
CDR3 length: 15; V gene: TRBV28; J gene: TRBJ2-5; CDR3 protein: CASRPGQGHQETQYF
CDR3 length: 16; V gene: TRBV28; J gene: TRBJ1-2; CDR3 protein: CASSLSGEASYYGYTF
CDR3 length: 14; V gene: TRBV19; J gene: TRBJ2-7; CDR3 protein: CASSVQGNSYEQYF
CDR3 length: 16; V gene: TRBV28; J gene: TRBJ1-5; CDR3 protein: CASSLPGTGNVQPQHF
CDR3 length: 11; V gene: TRBV30; J gene: TRBJ1-1; CDR3 protein: CAWSGTTEAFF
CDR3 length: 15; V gene: TRBV7-7; J gene: TRBJ1-1; CDR3 protein: CASSLADRGRTEAFF
CDR3 length: 15; V gene: TRBV15; J gene: TRBJ2-3; CDR3 protein: CATSRAAGGTDTQYF
CDR3 length: 14; V gene: TRBV28; J gene: TRBJ1-5; CDR3 protein: CASSPGQGDQPQHF
CDR3 length: 16; V gene: TRBV7-9; J gene: TRBJ2-1; CDR3 protein: CASSFMTGDSYNEQFF
CDR3 length: 15; V gene: TRBV7-3; J gene: TRBJ2-1; CDR3 protein: CASSFGTSGKNEQFF
CDR3 length: 14; V gene: TRBV13; J gene: TRBJ2-3; CDR3 protein: CASSPGWPTDTQYF
CDR3 length: 14; V gene: TRBV6-6; J gene: TRBJ2-7; CDR3 protein: CASTPSGRAGEQYF
CDR3 length: 14; V gene: TRBV6-5; J gene: TRBJ2-7; CDR3 protein: CASSYRLPGGEQYF
CDR3 length: 15; V gene: TRBV19; J gene: TRBJ1-2; CDR3 protein: CASSIGAATNYGYTF
CDR3 length: 14; V gene: TRBV6-4; J gene: TRBJ1-1; CDR3 protein: CASRDHSRGTEAFF
CDR3 length: 13; V gene: TRBV28; J gene: TRBJ2-1; CDR3 protein: CASSFLRNNEQFF
CDR3 length: 16; V gene: TRBV6-6; J gene: TRBJ2-3; CDR3 protein: CASSYSDRERTDTQYF
CDR3 length: 15; V gene: TRBV7-9; J gene: TRBJ2-1; CDR3 protein: CASSLRGRTINEQFF
CDR3 length: 16; V gene: TRBV28; J gene: TRBJ2-1; CDR3 protein: CASSQAPSGSYNEQFF
CDR3 length: 16; V gene: TRBV5-4; J gene: TRBJ2-3; CDR3 protein: CASSLGLVSSTDTQYF
CDR3 length: 13; V gene: TRBV29-1; J gene: TRBJ2-5; CDR3 protein: CSVGGRLRETQYF
CDR3 length: 11; V gene: TRBV28; J gene: TRBJ2-5; CDR3 protein: CASSAKETQYF
CDR3 length: 13; V gene: TRBV7-3; J gene: TRBJ2-3; CDR3 protein: CASSLQGSDTQYF
CDR3 length: 15; V gene: TRBV13; J gene: TRBJ2-7; CDR3 protein: CASSSIGTSGAEQYF
CDR3 length: 15; V gene: TRBV4-3; J gene: TRBJ2-7; CDR3 protein: CASSPTSGSAYEQYF
CDR3 length: 13; V gene: TRBV5-1; J gene: TRBJ1-1; CDR3 protein: CASSLGSDTEAFF
CDR3 length: 15; V gene: TRBV30; J gene: TRBJ1-5; CDR3 protein: CAWSTGQGENQPQHF
CDR3 length: 15; V gene: TRBV28; J gene: TRBJ1-6; CDR3 protein: CASSLPRTEGSPLHF
CDR3 length: 15; V gene: TRBV2; J gene: TRBJ1-5; CDR3 protein: CASTLDRGGNQPQHF
CDR3 length: 13; V gene: TRBV19; J gene: TRBJ2-1; CDR3 protein: CASSIDYHNEQFF
CDR3 length: 15; V gene: TRBV7-9; J gene: TRBJ2-5; CDR3 protein: CASSLAGGGQETQYF
CDR3 length: 14; V gene: TRBV4-1; J gene: TRBJ1-1; CDR3 protein: CASSHRQGNTEAFF
CDR3 length: 15; V gene: TRBV9; J gene: TRBJ1-1; CDR3 protein: CASSRSGTANTEAFF
CDR3 length: 14; V gene: TRBV28; J gene: TRBJ2-5; CDR3 protein: CASSLLAAPATQYF
CDR3 length: 14; V gene: TRBV7-2; J gene: TRBJ2-2; CDR3 protein: CASSPVAAGGELFF
CDR3 length: 13; V gene: TRBV7-9; J gene: TRBJ1-3; CDR3 protein: CASSPTTVNTIYF
CDR3 length: 16; V gene: TRBV28; J gene: TRBJ1-4; CDR3 protein: CASSPTPQALHEKLFF
CDR3 length: 14; V gene: TRBV10-3; J gene: TRBJ2-7; CDR3 protein: CAIRSSGRGYEQYF
CDR3 length: 14; V gene: TRBV6-4; J gene: TRBJ2-1; CDR3 protein: CASSATGYRNEQFF
CDR3 length: 15; V gene: TRBV5-8; J gene: TRBJ1-4; CDR3 protein: CASSQEEGESEKLFF
CDR3 length: 17; V gene: TRBV7-8; J gene: TRBJ1-5; CDR3 protein: CASSSPRQGFGNQPQHF
CDR3 length: 16; V gene: TRBV19; J gene: TRBJ1-1; CDR3 protein: CASTPGLDRMNTEAFF
CDR3 length: 16; V gene: TRBV5-4; J gene: TRBJ1-2; CDR3 protein: CASSPTNWDREGGYTF
CDR3 length: 16; V gene: TRBV4-1; J gene: TRBJ2-3; CDR3 protein: CASSQESGQGVDTQYF